This T cell receptor beta chain is drawn from a study of T cells in Graves' hyperthyroidism and ophthalmopathy. Lactation, pregnancy, other autoimmune disease or uncontrolled infection excluded patients. The ends were cut back, 5 bases at V and 10 bases at J, with 17 bases in the middle. Per germline, CDR1 SGHAT and CDR2 FQDESV (reference sequence). CDR3 length equals 13 residues. Amplified regions were TCR beta CDR3 sequences from RNA transcripts. The study used the HTBI primer set for a first-round RT-PCR of the TCR CDR3. Each CDR3 protein is one row after TCRdb ran MiXCR on the multiplex PCR reads. The table shows more than 550,000 distinct CDR3 sequences, with nearly 45% occurring only once.

This rearrangement joins TRBV11-1 to TRBJ2-5; D is possibly TRBD1 or TRBD2 (6 bases each). The clonotype comes from an adult man with Graves' disease, either hyperthyroidism or ophthalmopathy (not recorded which). Specimen: peripheral blood or thyroid tissue (not recorded which). In DNA form, the CDR3 reads TGTGCCAGCAGCCCGGGGGCAGGGTCTAGCCAGTACTTC. It specifies CASSPGAGSSQYF.